These 22 T cell receptor beta chains were sequenced from one sample in a study of shared clonotypes between healthy human individuals. Only in-frame clones appear in the TCRdb table, and some are missing; sequencing was by immunoSEQ multiplex PCR. The table includes some 2,100,000 clones, almost 96% detected once. Source material: naive CD4+ T cells sorted from blood. As to subset: CD45RA+ positively selected. These receptors were taken from a man younger than 35 in good health.

The rearrangement uses TRBV5-1 and TRBJ2-7; TRBD1 agrees at 8 bases. V shed 4 bases, J shed 5 bases, and the junction held 11 bases outside the gene matches. The V gene's germline CDR1 is SGHRS and CDR2 YFSETQ. The CDR3 covers 15 residues. The CDR3 spells CASSPPSGGFDEQYF. DNA of the CDR3: TGCGCCAGCAGCCCCCCGTCAGGGGGCTTCGACGAGCAGTACTTC. The full variable domain, rest sourced from reference TRBV5-1 and TRBJ2-7, is KAGVTQTPRYLIKTRGQQVTLSCSPISGHRSVSWYQQTPGQGLQFLFEYFSETQRNKGNFPGRFSGRQFSNSRSEMNVSTLELGDSALYLCASSPPSGGFDEQYFGPGTRLTVT.

V gene TRBV5-6 combines with J gene TRBJ2-5; 9 positions match TRBD2. CDR1 is SGHDT and CDR2 is YYEEEE in the germline V gene. Losses at the gene ends were 2 bases for V and 5 bases for J; bases not matched to a gene: 7. The CDR3 totals 15 residues. CDR3 in DNA: TGTGCCAGCAGCTTCCTTGGCGGGGGGGTGGAGACCCAGTACTTC. This translates into CASSFLGGGVETQYF. The full variable domain, rest sourced from reference TRBV5-6 and TRBJ2-5, is DAGVTQSPTHLIKTRGQQVTLRCSPKSGHDTVSWYQQALGQGPQFIFQYYEEEERQRGNFPDRFSGHQFPNYSSELNVNALLLGDSALYLCASSFLGGGVETQYFGPGTRLLVL.

V usage is TRBV5-1 and J usage is TRBJ1-1; unclear D gene. V lost 4 bases and J lost 5, with 12 bases in between. CDR1 is SGHRS and CDR2 is YFSETQ in the germline V gene. The CDR3 is 13 residues long. The CDR3 protein is CASSPQERTEAFF. The CDR3 nucleotides are TGCGCCAGCAGCCCCCAGGAGAGGACTGAAGCTTTCTTT.

V usage is TRBV7-2 and J usage is TRBJ1-3; TRBD1 aligns across 7 bases. V lost 5 bases to trimming and J lost 3 bases; unmatched junction nucleotides: 4. Germline V gene sequence: CDR1 SGHTA, CDR2 FQGNSA. CDR3 length: 14 amino acids. The CDR3 protein is CASSRDRIGNTIYF. CDR3 nucleotides: TGTGCCAGCAGCCGGGACAGAATTGGAAACACCATATATTTT. The full variable domain, completed using reference TRBV7-2 and TRBJ1-3, is GAGVSQSPSNKVTEKGKDVELRCDPISGHTALYWYRQSLGQGLEFLIYFQGNSAPDKSGLPSDRFSAERTGGSVSTLTIQRTQQEDSAVYLCASSRDRIGNTIYFGEGSWLTVV.

This clone was seen once. The V gene is TRBV6-1, the J gene TRBJ2-7; maybe TRBD2 (6 bases). Trimming removed 7 bases from V and 2 bases from J, with 18 bases in between. This CDR3 is 15 amino acids long. Germline V lookup: CDR1 MNHNS, CDR2 SASEGT. The CDR3 nucleotides are TGTGCCAGCACCGCCGGGCTACTAGCCCCCTACGAGCAGTACTTC. Amino acids: CASTAGLLAPYEQYF.

This chain connects TRBV7-2 to TRBJ2-3, with unresolved D. This CDR3 is built from 17 residues. Between the trimmed V and J ends, which lost 3 bases and 4 bases, there was a span of 20 bases. Germline CDR1 and CDR2: SGHTA and FQGNSA. CDR3 loop: CASSFSPTRGVPDTQYF. Here the CDR3 DNA reads TGTGCCAGCAGCTTCTCCCCGACGCGTGGAGTACCAGATACGCAGTATTTT.

This chain uses TRBV19 with TRBJ2-7; TRBD1 matches at 7 bases. The CDR3 runs to 15 residues. V shed 6 bases and J 2 bases; nucleotides not matched to a gene: 10. The germline CDR1 and CDR2 sequences are LNHDA and SQIVND (reference sequence). The CDR3 sequence is CASRPDRENPYEQYF. In DNA, the CDR3 is TGTGCCAGTAGACCCGACAGGGAGAACCCCTACGAGCAGTACTTC.

Worth noting for this clone: Other DNA sequences in this sample translate to the same CDR3. The CDR3 here is CAIRQGNEQYF. The CDR3 DNA reads TGTGCCATCAGGCAGGGAAACGAGCAGTACTTC. The gene calls are TRBV10-3 and TRBJ2-7, with D tentatively TRBD1 (5 bases). Germline V gene lookup returns CDR1 ENHRY and CDR2 SYGVKD. CDR3 size: 11 residues. V was clipped by 6 bases and J by 5 bases, with 8 bases between them.

This clone was found once. This sequence joins TRBV27 and TRBJ2-3; 12 nucleotides agree with TRBD1. The V gene end was trimmed by 2 bases and the J gene end by 2 bases; junction bases not matched to a gene: 2. The CDR3 extends over 16 amino acids. Per the germline V gene, CDR1 is MNHEY and CDR2 is SMNVEV (reference sequence). In DNA, the CDR3 is TGTGCCAGCAGTTTAACGGGACAGGGGGCCACAGATACGCAGTATTTT. Residues: CASSLTGQGATDTQYF.

The chain employs TRBV10-3 and TRBJ1-1, with D uncertain. CDR1 is ENHRY, CDR2 SYGVKD, per germline. Trimming removed 2 bases at V and 0 bases at J, with 4 bases between. The CDR3 runs 13 residues. In DNA, the CDR3 is TGTGCCATCAGTGAGGTCCTGAACACTGAAGCTTTCTTT. The encoded protein is CAISEVLNTEAFF.

The V gene is TRBV5-4, the J gene TRBJ1-2; maybe TRBD1 (6 bases). The CDR3 runs to 15 residues. The germline V gene has CDR1 SGHNT and CDR2 YYREEE (reference sequence). Trimming pared 0 bases from V and 5 bases from J, leaving 14 bases between. CDR3 sequence reads: CASSLVDRQGYGYTF. As DNA, the CDR3 is TGTGCCAGCAGCTTGGTTGACAGGCAGGGTTATGGCTACACCTTC.

The chain couples TRBV19 to TRBJ1-5, with 7 positions matching TRBD1. The CDR3 is 14 residues long. The V and J ends lost 6 bases and 2 bases, in that order; junction bases with no gene match: 4. Germline CDR1 and CDR2: LNHDA and SQIVND (reference sequence). CDR3 nucleotides: TGTGCCAGTAGACAGGGGATGGGCAATCAGCCCCAGCATTTT. Translated, it gives CASRQGMGNQPQHF.

The chain joins TRBV9 to TRBJ2-1; D unresolved. The V end was cut by 4 bases, the J end by 8 bases, with 7 bases between. The CDR3 contains 11 residues. Germline values: CDR1 SGDLS, CDR2 YYNGEE. CDR3 sequence: CASSLEYEQFF. The DNA for the CDR3 is TGTGCCAGCAGCCTTGAGTATGAGCAGTTCTTC. The variable domain in full, with the rest retrieved from reference TRBV9 and TRBJ2-1, is DSGVTQTPKHLITATGQRVTLRCSPRSGDLSVYWYQQSLDQGLQFLIQYYNGEERAKGNILERFSAQQFPDLHSELNLSSLELGDSALYFCASSLEYEQFFGPGTRLTVL.

CDR3 residues: CASSAASGRTTEAFF. CDR3 coding DNA: TGTGCCAGCAGTGCTGCCTCGGGACGGACCACTGAAGCTTTCTTT. V gene TRBV25-1 combines with J gene TRBJ1-1; D is possibly TRBD1 (5 bases). Trimming took 4 bases from V and 4 from J, leaving 16 bases between them. Germline lookup yields CDR1 MGHDK and CDR2 SYGVNS. This CDR3 has 15 residues.

J is TRBJ2-7 and V is TRBV28; 9 bases agree with TRBD1. The CDR3 is 13 residues long. The germline V gene encodes CDR1 MDHEN and CDR2 SYDVKM. V dropped 4 bases and J dropped 5; count of bases not matched to a gene: 3. CDR3 nucleotides: TGTGCCAGCAGTTGGGACAGGGTCAACGAGCAGTACTTC. It specifies CASSWDRVNEQYF.

The chain joins TRBV7-8 to TRBJ2-6, with D possibly being TRBD1 (6 bases). The V and J ends lost 2 bases and 0 bases respectively, with 11 bases between them. Germline V gene lookup returns CDR1 SGHVS and CDR2 FQNEAQ. This CDR3 has 17 amino acids. CDR3 coding DNA: TGTGCCAGCAGCTTACTGGGGGCATACTCTGGGGCCAACGTCCTGACTTTC. It is translated as CASSLLGAYSGANVLTF.

The V and J genes are TRBV25-1 and TRBJ2-7; D is unresolved. Germline CDR1 reads MGHDK; CDR2 reads SYGVNS. V was cut by 10 bases and J by 6 bases, with 10 bases left in between. The CDR3 runs 10 residues. CDR3: CANTTGEQYF. In DNA, the CDR3 is TGTGCCAATACAACGGGCGAGCAGTACTTC.

V usage is TRBV4-2 and J usage is TRBJ2-7, with D maybe TRBD1 (6 bases). The CDR3 consists of 14 residues. The germline V gene has CDR1 LGHNA and CDR2 YNFKEQ. Trimming cost V 3 bases and J 0 bases, with 9 bases left between them. The chain's CDR3 is CASSQDRGSYEQYF. The CDR3, as DNA: TGTGCCAGCAGCCAGGACAGAGGCTCCTACGAGCAGTACTTC.

With respect to this clone: A much larger clonotype is one base distant, so this may be a read error. The gene calls are TRBV5-6 and TRBJ2-5; D unresolved. Germline V gene data show CDR1 as SGHDT and CDR2 as YYEEEE. CDR3 length equals 11 residues. The V end was cut by 2 bases, the J end by 5 bases, with 4 bases between. This CDR3 is CASSLDETQYF. In DNA form, the CDR3 reads TGTGCCAGCAGCTTAGACGAGACCCAGTACTTC.

V is TRBV7-2 and J is TRBJ1-1, with D perhaps TRBD1 (5 bases). Trimming pared 2 bases from V and 4 bases from J, leaving 11 bases between. CDR1 is SGHTA, CDR2 FQGNSA, per germline. This CDR3 has 14 residues. The CDR3 bases are TGTGCCAGCAGCTTACTGCCCAGGGCCACTGAAGCTTTCTTT. This codes for CASSLLPRATEAFF.

This clone was picked up one time. The chain carries TRBV5-4 and TRBJ2-1; D possibly corresponds to TRBD2 (6 bases). The V end was cut by 0 bases, the J end by 12 bases, with 19 bases between. In germline, CDR1 is SGHNT, CDR2 YYREEE (reference sequence). The CDR3 covers 15 residues. CDR3 in DNA: TGTGCCAGCAGCTTGGCAGGCGGGGAAGGTATCGCGCAGTTCTTC. Protein: CASSLAGGEGIAQFF.

The chain uses TRBV10-3 and TRBJ1-5; a possible D gene is TRBD1 (6 bases). The CDR3 spans 15 residues. Trimming took off 4 bases at V and 7 bases at J, with 17 bases between the two ends. The germline gives CDR1 ENHRY, CDR2 SYGVKD. The CDR3 spells CAISGEAGEGQPQHF. DNA for the CDR3: TGTGCCATCAGTGGGGAGGCAGGGGAAGGGCAGCCCCAGCATTTT.